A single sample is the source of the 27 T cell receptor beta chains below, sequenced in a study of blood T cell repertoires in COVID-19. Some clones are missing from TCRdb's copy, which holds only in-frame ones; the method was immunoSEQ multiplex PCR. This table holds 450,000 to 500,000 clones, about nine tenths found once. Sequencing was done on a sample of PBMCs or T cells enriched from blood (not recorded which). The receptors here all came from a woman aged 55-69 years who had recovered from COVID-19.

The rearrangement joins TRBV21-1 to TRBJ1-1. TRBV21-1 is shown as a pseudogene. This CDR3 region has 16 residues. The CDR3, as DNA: TGTGCCAGCAGCAAAAAGGCTCCGGGGACTAACACTGAAGCTTTCTTT. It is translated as CASSKKAPGTNTEAFF.

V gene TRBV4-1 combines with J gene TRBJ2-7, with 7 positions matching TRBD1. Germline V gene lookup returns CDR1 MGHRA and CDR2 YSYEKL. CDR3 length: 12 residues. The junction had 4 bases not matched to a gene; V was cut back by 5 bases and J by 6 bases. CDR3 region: CASSSHRGEQYF. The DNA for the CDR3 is TGCGCCAGCAGCTCCCACAGGGGCGAGCAGTACTTC.

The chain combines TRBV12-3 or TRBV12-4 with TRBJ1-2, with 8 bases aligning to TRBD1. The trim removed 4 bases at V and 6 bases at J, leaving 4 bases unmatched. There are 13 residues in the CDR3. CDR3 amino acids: CASSYGQGNGYTF. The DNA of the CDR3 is TGTGCCAGCAGTTACGGACAGGGTAATGGCTACACCTTC.

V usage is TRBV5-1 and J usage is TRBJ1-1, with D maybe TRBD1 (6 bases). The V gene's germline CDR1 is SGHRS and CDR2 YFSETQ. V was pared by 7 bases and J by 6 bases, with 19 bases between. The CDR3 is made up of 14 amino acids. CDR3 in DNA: TGCGCCAGCCAAAATACCCGCGGGGGGCCTGAAGCTTTCTTT. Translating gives CASQNTRGGPEAFF.

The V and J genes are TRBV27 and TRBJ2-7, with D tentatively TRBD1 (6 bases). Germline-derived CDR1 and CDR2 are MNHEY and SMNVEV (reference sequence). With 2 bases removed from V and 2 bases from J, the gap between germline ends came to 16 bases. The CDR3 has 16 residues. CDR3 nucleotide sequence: TGTGCCAGCAGTTTACTTTCGGGGCAGGGGCCCTACGAGCAGTACTTC. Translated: CASSLLSGQGPYEQYF.

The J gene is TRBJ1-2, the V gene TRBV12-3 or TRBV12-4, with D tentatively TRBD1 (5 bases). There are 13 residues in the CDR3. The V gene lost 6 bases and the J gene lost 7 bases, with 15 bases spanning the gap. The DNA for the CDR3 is TGTGCCAGCAGACTCCAGGGACTTCGTGGCTACACCTTC. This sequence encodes CASRLQGLRGYTF.

Here the CDR3 reads CASHEGLNTEAFF. The CDR3 region has the DNA TGCGCCAGCCACGAGGGATTGAACACTGAAGCTTTCTTT. The chain carries TRBV5-1 and TRBJ1-1; D not certain. V was cut by 7 bases and J by 0 bases, with 10 bases left in between. Germline loops: CDR1 SGHRS, CDR2 YFSETQ. The CDR3 loop spans 13 amino acids. Supplemented by reference TRBV5-1 and TRBJ1-1, the full variable domain reads KAGVTQTPRYLIKTRGQQVTLSCSPISGHRSVSWYQQTPGQGLQFLFEYFSETQRNKGNFPGRFSGRQFSNSRSEMNVSTLELGDSALYLCASHEGLNTEAFFGQGTRLTVV.

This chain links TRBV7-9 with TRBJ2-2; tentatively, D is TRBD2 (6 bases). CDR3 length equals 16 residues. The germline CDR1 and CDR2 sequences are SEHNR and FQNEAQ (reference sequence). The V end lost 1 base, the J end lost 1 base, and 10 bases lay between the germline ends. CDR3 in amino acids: CASSLDGDWNTGELFF. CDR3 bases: TGTGCCAGCAGCTTAGACGGGGACTGGAACACCGGGGAGCTGTTTTTT.

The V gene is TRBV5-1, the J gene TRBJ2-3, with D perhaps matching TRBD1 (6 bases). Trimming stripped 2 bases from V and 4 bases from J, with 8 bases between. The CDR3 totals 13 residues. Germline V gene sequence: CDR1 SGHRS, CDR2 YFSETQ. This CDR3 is CASSFTGSDTQYF. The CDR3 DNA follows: TGCGCCAGCAGCTTTACAGGGTCAGATACGCAGTATTTT.

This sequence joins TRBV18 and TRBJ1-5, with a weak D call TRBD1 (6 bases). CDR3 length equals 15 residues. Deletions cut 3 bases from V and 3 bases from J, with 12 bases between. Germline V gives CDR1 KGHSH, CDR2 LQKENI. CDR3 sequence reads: CASSPLTGHNQPQHF. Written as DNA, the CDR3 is TGTGCCAGCTCACCCTTAACAGGGCACAATCAGCCCCAGCATTTT.

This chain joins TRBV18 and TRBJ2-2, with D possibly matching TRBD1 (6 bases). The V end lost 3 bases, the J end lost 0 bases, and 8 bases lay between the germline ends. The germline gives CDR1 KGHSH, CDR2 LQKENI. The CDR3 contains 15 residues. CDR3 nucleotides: TGTGCCAGCTCACCGACAGGTCCGAACACCGGGGAGCTGTTTTTT. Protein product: CASSPTGPNTGELFF.

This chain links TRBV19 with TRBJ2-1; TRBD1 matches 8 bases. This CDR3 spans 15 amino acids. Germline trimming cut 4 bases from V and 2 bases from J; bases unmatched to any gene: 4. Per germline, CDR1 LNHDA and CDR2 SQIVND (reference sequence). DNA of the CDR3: TGTGCCAGTAGTAGACGACAGGGGACCTACAATGAGCAGTTCTTC. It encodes CASSRRQGTYNEQFF.

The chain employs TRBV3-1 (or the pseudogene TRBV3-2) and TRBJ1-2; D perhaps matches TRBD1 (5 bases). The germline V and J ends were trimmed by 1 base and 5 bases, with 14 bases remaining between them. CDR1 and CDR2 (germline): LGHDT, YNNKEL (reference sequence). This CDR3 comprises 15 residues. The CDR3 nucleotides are TGTGCCAGCAGCCAAGGGGGCGCCTCAGGATATGGCTACACCTTC. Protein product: CASSQGGASGYGYTF.

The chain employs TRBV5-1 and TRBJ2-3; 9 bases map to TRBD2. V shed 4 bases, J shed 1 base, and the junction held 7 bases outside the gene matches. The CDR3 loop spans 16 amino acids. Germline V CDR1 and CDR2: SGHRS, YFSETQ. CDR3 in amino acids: CASSPGTSFRTDTQYF. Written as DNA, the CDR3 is TGCGCCAGCAGCCCGGGGACTAGCTTTCGCACAGATACGCAGTATTTT.

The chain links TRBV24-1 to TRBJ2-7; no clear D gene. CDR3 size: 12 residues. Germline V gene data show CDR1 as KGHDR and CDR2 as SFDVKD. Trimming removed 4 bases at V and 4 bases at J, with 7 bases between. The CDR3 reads CATSDPSYEQYF. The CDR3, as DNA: TGTGCCACCAGTGACCCCTCGTACGAGCAGTACTTC.

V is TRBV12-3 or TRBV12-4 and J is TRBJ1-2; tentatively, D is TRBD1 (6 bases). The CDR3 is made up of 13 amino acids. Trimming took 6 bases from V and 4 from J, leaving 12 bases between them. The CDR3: CASSLGTIYGYTF. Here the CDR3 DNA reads TGTGCCAGCAGCCTCGGGACAATCTATGGCTACACCTTC.

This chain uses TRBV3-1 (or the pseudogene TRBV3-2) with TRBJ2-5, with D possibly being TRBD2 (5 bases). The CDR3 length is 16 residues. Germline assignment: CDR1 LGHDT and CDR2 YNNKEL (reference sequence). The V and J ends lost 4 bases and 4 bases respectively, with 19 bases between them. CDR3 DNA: TGTGCCAGCAGCCGTAGACGGGGATTTCTCAGAGAGACCCAGTACTTC. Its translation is CASSRRRGFLRETQYF.

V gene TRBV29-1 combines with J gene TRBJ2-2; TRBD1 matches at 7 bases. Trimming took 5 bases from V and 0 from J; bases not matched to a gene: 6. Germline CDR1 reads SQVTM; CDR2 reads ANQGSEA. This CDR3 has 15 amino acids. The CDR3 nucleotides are TGCAGCGTTTACGTAGGGGGCGCGAACACCGGGGAGCTGTTTTTT. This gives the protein CSVYVGGANTGELFF.

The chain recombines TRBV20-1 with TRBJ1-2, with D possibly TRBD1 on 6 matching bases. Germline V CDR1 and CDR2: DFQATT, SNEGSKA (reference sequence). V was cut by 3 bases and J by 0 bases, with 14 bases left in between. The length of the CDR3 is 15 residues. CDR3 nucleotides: TGCAGTGCTAGTGCAGGGGTCCCTTCTAACTATGGCTACACCTTC. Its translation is CSASAGVPSNYGYTF.

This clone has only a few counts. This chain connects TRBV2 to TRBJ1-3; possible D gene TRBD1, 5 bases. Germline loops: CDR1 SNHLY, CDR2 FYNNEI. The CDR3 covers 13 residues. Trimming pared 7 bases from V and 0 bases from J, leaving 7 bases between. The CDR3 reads CASKQDSGNTIYF. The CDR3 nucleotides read TGTGCCAGCAAACAGGACTCTGGAAACACCATATATTTT.

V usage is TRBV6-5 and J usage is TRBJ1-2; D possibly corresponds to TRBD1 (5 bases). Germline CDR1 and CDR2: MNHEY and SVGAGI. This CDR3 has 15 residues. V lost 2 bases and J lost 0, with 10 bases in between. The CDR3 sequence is CASSYNRSPNYGYTF. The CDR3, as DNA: TGTGCCAGCAGTTACAACAGGTCCCCTAACTATGGCTACACCTTC.

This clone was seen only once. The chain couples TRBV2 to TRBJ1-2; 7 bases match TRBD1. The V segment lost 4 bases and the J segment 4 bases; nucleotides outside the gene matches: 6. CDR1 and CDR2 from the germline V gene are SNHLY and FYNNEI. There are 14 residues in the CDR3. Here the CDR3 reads CASSAFEGAYGYTF. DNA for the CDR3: TGTGCCAGCAGTGCATTCGAGGGGGCCTATGGCTACACCTTC. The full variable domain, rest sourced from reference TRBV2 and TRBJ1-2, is EPEVTQTPSHQVTQMGQEVILRCVPISNHLYFYWYRQILGQKVEFLVSFYNNEISEKSEIFDDQFSVERPDGSNFTLKIRSTKLEDSAMYFCASSAFEGAYGYTFGSGTRLTVV.

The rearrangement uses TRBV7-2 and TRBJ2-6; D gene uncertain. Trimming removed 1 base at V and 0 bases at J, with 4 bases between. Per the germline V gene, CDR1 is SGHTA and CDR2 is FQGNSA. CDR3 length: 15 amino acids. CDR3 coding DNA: TGTGCCAGCAGCTTAGTTAGCTCTGGGGCCAACGTCCTGACTTTC. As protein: CASSLVSSGANVLTF.

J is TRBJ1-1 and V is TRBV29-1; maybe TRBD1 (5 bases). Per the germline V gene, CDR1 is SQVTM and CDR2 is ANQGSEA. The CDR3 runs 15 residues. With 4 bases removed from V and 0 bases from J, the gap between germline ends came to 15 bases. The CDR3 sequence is CSVGSTGMMNTEAFF. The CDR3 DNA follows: TGCAGCGTTGGTTCCACAGGCATGATGAACACTGAAGCTTTCTTT.

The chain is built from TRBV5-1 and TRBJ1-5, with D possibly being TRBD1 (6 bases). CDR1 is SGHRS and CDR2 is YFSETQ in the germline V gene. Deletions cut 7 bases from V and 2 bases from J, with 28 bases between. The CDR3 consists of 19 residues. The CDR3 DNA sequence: TGCGCCAGCGCACAAAAAAAGACAGGTCCCTGGCCGGGCAATCAGCCCCAGCATTTT. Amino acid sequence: CASAQKKTGPWPGNQPQHF.

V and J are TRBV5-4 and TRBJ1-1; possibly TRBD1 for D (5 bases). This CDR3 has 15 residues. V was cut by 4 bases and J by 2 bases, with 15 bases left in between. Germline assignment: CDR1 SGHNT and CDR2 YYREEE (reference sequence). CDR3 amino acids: CASSPSVGRNTEAFF. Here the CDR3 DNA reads TGTGCCAGCAGCCCCTCCGTGGGGCGAAACACTGAAGCTTTCTTT.

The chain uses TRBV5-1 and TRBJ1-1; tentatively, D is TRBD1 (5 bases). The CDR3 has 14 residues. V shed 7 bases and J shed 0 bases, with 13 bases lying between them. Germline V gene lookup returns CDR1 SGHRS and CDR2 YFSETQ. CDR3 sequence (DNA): TGCGCCAGCGGGAGGACACCGCTGAACACTGAAGCTTTCTTT. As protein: CASGRTPLNTEAFF. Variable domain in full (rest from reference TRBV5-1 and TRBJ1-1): KAGVTQTPRYLIKTRGQQVTLSCSPISGHRSVSWYQQTPGQGLQFLFEYFSETQRNKGNFPGRFSGRQFSNSRSEMNVSTLELGDSALYLCASGRTPLNTEAFFGQGTRLTVV.